This T cell receptor (beta chain) emerged from a study of blood T cell repertoires in COVID-19. Study-level information: COVID-19 samples, acute and convalescent, were from the United States, Italy and Spain. PBMCs, B-cell-depleted T cells, or T cells provided the cDNA or gDNA that made up the material.

The ends lost 3 bases at V and 5 bases at J; junction bases unmatched: 5. CDR3 length: 15 amino acids. Germline V CDR1 and CDR2: SQVTM, ANQGSEA. This clone was seen a single time. Methods used by the authors: Estimates of nucleated cell counts were drawn from the amplification of reference gene primers. The assay was immunoSEQ multiplex PCR, and TCRdb's table has in-frame clones only and misses some. The D gene and trimming were derived from the DNA, and the V and J assignments and clone size from that table. The sample holds 95,000 to 100,000 clones, over 80% seen once. The specimen was peripheral blood. The chain couples TRBV29-1 to TRBJ2-2, with 11 bases lining up with TRBD2. The source is a man aged 45-65 years with acute or convalescent COVID-19. The CDR3, as DNA: TGCAGCGTTGATGGACTAGCGGGTCGAACCGGGGAGCTGTTTTTT. Residues: CSVDGLAGRTGELFF.